This T cell receptor (beta chain) was identified in a study of cytomegalovirus exposure and HLA in healthy donors. Study conclusions and caveats: Most TCR sequences were seen very rarely across donors, but some public TCRs occurred in many. Analyses of presence/absence relied on an assumption of roughly uniform sequencing depth across donors.

The junction had 3 bases not matched to a gene; V was cut back by 2 bases and J by 4 bases. The germline V gene has CDR1 SGHRS and CDR2 YFSETQ. The CDR3 covers 15 residues. The PCR made use of 60 Vbeta and 13 Jbeta primers. TCRdb's table, derived via immunoSEQ multiplex PCR, lists solely in-frame clones and lacks some. This sample has more than 95,000 clones; approximately 81% occur once, and the top ten carry around 4%. Of note for this clone: Its antigen is not known.

The chain combines TRBV5-1 with TRBJ2-1; 10 positions match TRBD2. The receptor comes from a man in his late teens or twenties in good health and CMV-seropositive. Sequencing was carried out using PBMCs. The CDR3 is CASSFRTSGYNEQFF. The CDR3 DNA reads TGCGCCAGCAGCTTCAGGACTAGCGGATACAATGAGCAGTTCTTC.